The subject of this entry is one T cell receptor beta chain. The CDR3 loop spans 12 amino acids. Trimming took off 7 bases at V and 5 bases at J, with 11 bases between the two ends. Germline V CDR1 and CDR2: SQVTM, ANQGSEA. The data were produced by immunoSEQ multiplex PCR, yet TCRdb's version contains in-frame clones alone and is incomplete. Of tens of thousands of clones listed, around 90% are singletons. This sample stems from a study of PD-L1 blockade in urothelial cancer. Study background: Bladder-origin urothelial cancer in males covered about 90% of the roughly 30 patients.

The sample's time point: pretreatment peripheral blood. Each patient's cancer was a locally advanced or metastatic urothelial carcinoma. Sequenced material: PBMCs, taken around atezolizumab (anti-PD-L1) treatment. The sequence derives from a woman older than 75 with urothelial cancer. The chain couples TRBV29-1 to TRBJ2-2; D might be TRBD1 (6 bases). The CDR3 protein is CSATRGTGELFF. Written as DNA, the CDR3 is TGCAGCGCAACAAGGGGGACCGGGGAGCTGTTTTTT.